This T cell receptor beta chain was identified in a study of cytomegalovirus exposure and HLA in healthy donors. Background on the study: Ancestry clustering placed about 80% of 300 to 400 genotyped donors in the Caucasian-associated cluster.

CDR3 length: 16 amino acids. Germline-derived CDR1 and CDR2 are MGHDK and SYGVNS. The V gene end was trimmed by 3 bases and the J gene end by 4 bases; junction bases not matched to a gene: 10. The PCR ran on 60 Vbeta and 13 Jbeta primers. The method was immunoSEQ multiplex PCR; TCRdb's version includes in-frame clones alone and lacks a portion of them. The sample contains 130,000 to 150,000 clones, 73% of which appear only once. The chain employs TRBV25-1 and TRBJ2-3; 7 bases are shared with TRBD1. Material: PBMCs. The sequence was collected from a human donor in good health. The CDR3, as DNA: TGTGCCAGCAGTGACCAGACAGGGTTTTTCCCAGATACGCAGTATTTT. This codes for CASSDQTGFFPDTQYF.